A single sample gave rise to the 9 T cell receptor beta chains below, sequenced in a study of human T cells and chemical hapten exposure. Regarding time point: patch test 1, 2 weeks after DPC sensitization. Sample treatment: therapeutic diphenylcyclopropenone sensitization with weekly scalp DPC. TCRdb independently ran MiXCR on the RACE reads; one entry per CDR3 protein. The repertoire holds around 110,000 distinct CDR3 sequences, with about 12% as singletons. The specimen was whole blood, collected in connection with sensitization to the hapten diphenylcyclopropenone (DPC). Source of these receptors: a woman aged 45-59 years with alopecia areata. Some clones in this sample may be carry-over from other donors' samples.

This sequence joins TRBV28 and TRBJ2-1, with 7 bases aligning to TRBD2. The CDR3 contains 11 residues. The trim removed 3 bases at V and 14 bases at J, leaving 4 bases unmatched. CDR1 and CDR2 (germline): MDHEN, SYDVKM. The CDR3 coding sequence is TGTGCCAGCAGTTTGGAGAGCGGGAAGTTCTTC. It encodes CASSLESGKFF.

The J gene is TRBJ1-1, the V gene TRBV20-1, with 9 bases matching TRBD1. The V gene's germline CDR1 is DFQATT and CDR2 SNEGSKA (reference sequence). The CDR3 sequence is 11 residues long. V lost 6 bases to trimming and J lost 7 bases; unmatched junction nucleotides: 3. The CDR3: CSAPGQGEAFF. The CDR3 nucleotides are TGCAGTGCACCGGGACAGGGTGAAGCTTTCTTT.

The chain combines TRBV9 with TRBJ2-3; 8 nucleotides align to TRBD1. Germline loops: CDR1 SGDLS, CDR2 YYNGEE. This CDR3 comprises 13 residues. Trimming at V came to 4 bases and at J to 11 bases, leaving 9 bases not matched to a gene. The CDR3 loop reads CASSQTLTGEQYF. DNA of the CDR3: TGTGCCAGCAGCCAAACTCTGACAGGGGAGCAGTATTTT.

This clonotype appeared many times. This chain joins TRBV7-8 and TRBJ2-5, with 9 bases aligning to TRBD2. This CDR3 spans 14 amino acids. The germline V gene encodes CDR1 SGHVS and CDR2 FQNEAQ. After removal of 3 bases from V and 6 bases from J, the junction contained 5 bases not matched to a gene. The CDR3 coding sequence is TGTGCCAGCAGCTTGGGAGCGGGAGGTCAGACCCAGTACTTC. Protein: CASSLGAGGQTQYF.

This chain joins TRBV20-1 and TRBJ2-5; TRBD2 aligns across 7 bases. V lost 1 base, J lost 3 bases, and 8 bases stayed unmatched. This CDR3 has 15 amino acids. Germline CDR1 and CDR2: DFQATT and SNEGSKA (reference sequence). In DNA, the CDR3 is TGCAGTGCTAGAGGAGGTAGCGGGTGGGAAGAGACCCAGTACTTC. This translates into CSARGGSGWEETQYF.

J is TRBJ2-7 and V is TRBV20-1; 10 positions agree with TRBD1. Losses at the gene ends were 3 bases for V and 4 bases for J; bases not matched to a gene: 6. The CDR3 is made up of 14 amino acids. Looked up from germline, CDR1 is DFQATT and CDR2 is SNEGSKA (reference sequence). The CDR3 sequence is CSARRTGGPYEQYF. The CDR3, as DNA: TGCAGTGCTAGGCGGACAGGGGGGCCGTACGAGCAGTACTTC.

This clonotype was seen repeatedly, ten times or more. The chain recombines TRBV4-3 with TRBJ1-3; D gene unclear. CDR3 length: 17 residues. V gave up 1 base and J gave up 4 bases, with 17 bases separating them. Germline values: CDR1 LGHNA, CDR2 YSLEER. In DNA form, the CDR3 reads TGCGCCAGCAGCCAAGTTGAAGGAATCCTTTTGGGAAACACCATATATTTT. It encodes CASSQVEGILLGNTIYF.

This chain's CDR3 is CASSSQTSGATTDTQYF. CDR3 in DNA: TGTGCCAGCAGCTCCCAGACTAGCGGGGCGACCACAGATACGCAGTATTTT. This chain joins TRBV7-2 and TRBJ2-3; 11 nucleotides agree with TRBD2. This CDR3 spans 17 amino acids. CDR1 and CDR2 (germline): SGHTA, FQGNSA. Germline trimming cut 4 bases from V and 2 bases from J; bases unmatched to any gene: 8.

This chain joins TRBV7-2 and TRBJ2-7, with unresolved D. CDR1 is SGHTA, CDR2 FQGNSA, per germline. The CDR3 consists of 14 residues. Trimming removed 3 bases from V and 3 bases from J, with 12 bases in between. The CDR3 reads CASSLARPHYEQYF. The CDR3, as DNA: TGTGCCAGCAGCTTGGCCAGACCCCACTACGAGCAGTACTTC.